The 13 T cell receptor beta chains presented below share a single source sample, sequenced in a study of T-cell reconstitution after alpha-beta-depleted transplantation in children. Unique molecular identifiers featured in how the TCRbeta library was prepared. TCRdb reanalysed the PCR reads using MiXCR and keeps one entry per CDR3 protein. The sample yields just over 200,000 distinct CDR3 sequences, 7.5% to 9.5% seen once. Sequenced here: PBMCs, mostly from graft donor cells, sampled 360 days after TCRalphabeta/CD19-depleted stem cell transplant. The source of these receptors is a male patient between 2 and 10 years old who had a stem cell transplant for acute myeloid leukemia, so the T cells may come from the graft donor.

This clonotype came up many times. The chain has TRBV5-1 and TRBJ2-1; D remains ambiguous. Germline-derived CDR1 and CDR2 are SGHRS and YFSETQ. This CDR3 is built from 12 residues. Between the trimmed V and J ends, which lost 1 base and 6 bases, there was a span of 5 bases. Here the CDR3 reads CASSLYANEQFF. CDR3 nucleotides: TGCGCCAGCAGCTTGTACGCCAATGAGCAGTTCTTC.

J is TRBJ2-7 and V is TRBV6-2 or TRBV6-3; 8 bases align to TRBD2. Germline CDR1 and CDR2: MNHEY and SVGEGT. The junction had 1 base not matched to a gene; V was cut back by 7 bases and J by 2 bases. This CDR3 is 12 amino acids long. Here the CDR3 reads CASKAGAYEQYF. The CDR3 DNA sequence: TGTGCCAGCAAAGCGGGAGCCTACGAGCAGTACTTC.

This clonotype showed up many times. The chain joins TRBV29-1 to TRBJ2-2, with TRBD2 matching over 9 bases. This CDR3 region has 13 residues. In germline, CDR1 is SQVTM, CDR2 ANQGSEA. The V segment lost 6 bases and the J segment 6 bases; nucleotides outside the gene matches: 5. This CDR3 is CSVGLASAGELFF. The CDR3 region has the DNA TGCAGCGTCGGACTAGCGTCGGCCGGGGAGCTGTTTTTT.

The chain carries TRBV11-2 and TRBJ2-2; TRBD2 matches 10 bases. V was pared by 0 bases and J by 10 bases, with 8 bases of the junction left unmatched. The length of the CDR3 is 16 residues. CDR1 is SGHAT, CDR2 FQNNGV, per germline. The CDR3 sequence is CASSLEVAGGIEELFF. CDR3 in DNA: TGTGCCAGCAGCTTAGAGGTAGCGGGAGGTATCGAGGAGCTGTTTTTT.

This chain uses TRBV12-3 or TRBV12-4 with TRBJ2-3; 8 positions match TRBD2. The CDR3 is 15 amino acids. Germline trimming cut 4 bases from V and 2 bases from J; bases unmatched to any gene: 5. In DNA form, the CDR3 reads TGTGCCAGCAGTTCCCGGCGGGGGGACACAGATACGCAGTATTTT. It codes for CASSSRRGDTDTQYF.

The CDR3 DNA sequence: TGCAGTGCTAGGGACAGGGGGCAAGACTATGGCTACACCTTC. Its translation is CSARDRGQDYGYTF. The chain links TRBV20-1 to TRBJ1-2, with 11 bases fitting TRBD1. V dropped 3 bases and J dropped 3; count of bases not matched to a gene: 3. The CDR3 has 14 residues. Germline V gene sequence: CDR1 DFQATT, CDR2 SNEGSKA (reference sequence).

This clonotype came up a few times. The chain couples TRBV29-1 to TRBJ2-3, with D tentatively TRBD2 (5 bases). Trimming shortened V by 6 bases and J by 6 bases, and 25 bases separated the two germline ends. CDR3 length: 16 amino acids. Germline values: CDR1 SQVTM, CDR2 ANQGSEA. The CDR3 DNA reads as TGCAGCGTGGATGGGAGTGCGGCCTCGAGGTCCGATACGCAGTATTTT. Residues: CSVDGSAASRSDTQYF.

This clonotype was observed many times. The chain is built from TRBV12-3 or TRBV12-4 and TRBJ2-1, with 7 bases aligning to TRBD2. Unmatched junction bases numbered 4, after V lost 3 bases and J lost 5 bases. The CDR3 totals 14 residues. CDR3 sequence reads: CASSFGLGNNEQFF. The CDR3 DNA is TGTGCCAGCAGTTTCGGACTAGGTAACAATGAGCAGTTCTTC.

At least ten counts were recorded for this clonotype. CDR3 loop: CASSPRQGNTGELFF. The DNA of the CDR3 is TGTGCCAGCAGCCCCAGACAGGGGAACACCGGGGAGCTGTTTTTT. This chain connects TRBV3-1 to TRBJ2-2; 7 bases match TRBD1. V shed 4 bases and J 1 base; nucleotides not matched to a gene: 3. CDR1 is LGHDT and CDR2 is YNNKEL in the germline V gene (reference sequence). The CDR3 is 15 residues long.

This clonotype was recorded a few times. V gene TRBV4-1 combines with J gene TRBJ1-6; a possible D gene is TRBD1 (6 bases). This CDR3 comprises 15 residues. V lost 3 bases and J lost 5, with 11 bases in between. In germline, CDR1 is MGHRA, CDR2 YSYEKL. This CDR3 reads CASSHHRVNNSPLHF. CDR3 nucleotide sequence: TGCGCCAGCAGCCACCACAGGGTTAATAATTCACCCCTCCACTTT.

This clonotype was seen only a few times. This chain links TRBV10-1 with TRBJ1-2; TRBD1 is a possible D gene (5 bases). V shed 9 bases and J shed 6 bases, with 17 bases lying between them. Looked up from germline, CDR1 is WNHNN and CDR2 is SYGVQD (reference sequence). The CDR3 has 13 residues. CDR3 sequence: CARAPGGKNGYTF. As DNA, the CDR3 is TGCGCCAGGGCACCGGGGGGGAAAAATGGCTACACCTTC.

This sequence joins TRBV5-1 and TRBJ2-1, with 7 bases fitting TRBD1. CDR1 is SGHRS, CDR2 YFSETQ, per germline. Trimming cost V 4 bases and J 0 bases; bases outside gene matches: 1. CDR3 length: 14 amino acids. The CDR3 reads CASSGQASYNEQFF. The CDR3 DNA reads TGCGCCAGCAGCGGACAGGCCTCCTACAATGAGCAGTTCTTC.

A few counts support this clonotype. The chain combines TRBV6-1 with TRBJ1-1; the D gene is possibly TRBD1 (5 bases). The CDR3 extends over 12 amino acids. Germline CDR1 reads MNHNS; CDR2 reads SASEGT. Trimming shortened V by 4 bases and J by 10 bases, and 13 bases separated the two germline ends. This CDR3 is CASSVRVSGAFF. The CDR3 region has the DNA TGTGCCAGCAGTGTCAGGGTGAGTGGAGCTTTCTTT.